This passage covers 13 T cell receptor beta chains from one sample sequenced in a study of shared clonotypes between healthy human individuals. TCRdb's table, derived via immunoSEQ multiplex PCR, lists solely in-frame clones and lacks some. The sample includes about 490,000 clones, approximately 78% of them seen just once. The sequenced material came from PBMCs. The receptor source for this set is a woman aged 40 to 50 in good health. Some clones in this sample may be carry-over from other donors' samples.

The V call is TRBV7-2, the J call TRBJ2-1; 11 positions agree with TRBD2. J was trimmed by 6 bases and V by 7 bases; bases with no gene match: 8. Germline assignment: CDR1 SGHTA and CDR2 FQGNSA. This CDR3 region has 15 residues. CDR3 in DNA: TGTGCCAGCACCCCCCTAGCGGGAGGAATCAATGAGCAGTTCTTC. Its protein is CASTPLAGGINEQFF. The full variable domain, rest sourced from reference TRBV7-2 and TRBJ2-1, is GAGVSQSPSNKVTEKGKDVELRCDPISGHTALYWYRQSLGQGLEFLIYFQGNSAPDKSGLPSDRFSAERTGGSVSTLTIQRTQQEDSAVYLCASTPLAGGINEQFFGPGTRLTVL.

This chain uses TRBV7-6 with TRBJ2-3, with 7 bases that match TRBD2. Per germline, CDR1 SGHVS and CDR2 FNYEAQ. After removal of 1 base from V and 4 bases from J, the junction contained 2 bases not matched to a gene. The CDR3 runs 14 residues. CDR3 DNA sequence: TGTGCCAGCAGCTTAGTTAGCGGGCCAGATACGCAGTATTTT. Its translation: CASSLVSGPDTQYF.

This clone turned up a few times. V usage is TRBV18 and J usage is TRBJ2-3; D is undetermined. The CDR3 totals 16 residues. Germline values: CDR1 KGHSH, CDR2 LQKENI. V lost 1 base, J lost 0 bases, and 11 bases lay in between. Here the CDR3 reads CASSPLAETSTDTQYF. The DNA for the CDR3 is TGTGCCAGCTCACCACTGGCCGAAACTAGCACAGATACGCAGTATTTT.

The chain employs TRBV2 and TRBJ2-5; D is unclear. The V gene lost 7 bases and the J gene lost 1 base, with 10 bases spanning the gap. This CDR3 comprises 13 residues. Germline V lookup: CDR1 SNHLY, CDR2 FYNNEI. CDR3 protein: CASIAQLQETQYF. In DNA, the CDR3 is TGTGCCAGCATAGCCCAGCTCCAAGAGACCCAGTACTTC. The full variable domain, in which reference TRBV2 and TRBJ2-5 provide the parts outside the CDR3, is EPEVTQTPSHQVTQMGQEVILRCVPISNHLYFYWYRQILGQKVEFLVSFYNNEISEKSEIFDDQFSVERPDGSNFTLKIRSTKLEDSAMYFCASIAQLQETQYFGPGTRLLVL.

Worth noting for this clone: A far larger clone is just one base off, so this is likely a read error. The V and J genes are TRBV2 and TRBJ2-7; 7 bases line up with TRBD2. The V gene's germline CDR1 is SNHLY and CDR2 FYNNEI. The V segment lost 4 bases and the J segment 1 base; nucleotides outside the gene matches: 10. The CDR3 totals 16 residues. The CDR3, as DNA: TGTGCCAGCAGTGTACCCAGCGGGATGGGGTCCTACGAGCAGTACTTC. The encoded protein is CASSVPSGMGSYEQYF.

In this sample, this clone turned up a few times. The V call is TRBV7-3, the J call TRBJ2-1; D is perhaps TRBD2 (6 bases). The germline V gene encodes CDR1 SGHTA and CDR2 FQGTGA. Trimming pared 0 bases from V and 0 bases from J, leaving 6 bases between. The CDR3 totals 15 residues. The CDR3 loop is CASSLTGGSYNEQFF. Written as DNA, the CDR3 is TGTGCCAGCAGCTTAACGGGGGGCTCCTACAATGAGCAGTTCTTC. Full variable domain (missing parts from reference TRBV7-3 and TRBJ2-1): GAGVSQTPSNKVTEKGKYVELRCDPISGHTALYWYRQSLGQGPEFLIYFQGTGAADDSGLPNDRFFAVRPEGSVSTLKIQRTERGDSAVYLCASSLTGGSYNEQFFGPGTRLTVL.

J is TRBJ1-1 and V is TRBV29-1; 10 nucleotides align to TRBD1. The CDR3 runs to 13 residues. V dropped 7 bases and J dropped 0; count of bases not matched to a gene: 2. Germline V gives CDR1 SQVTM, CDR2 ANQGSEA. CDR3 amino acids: CSGGTGVNTEAFF. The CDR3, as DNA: TGCAGCGGCGGGACAGGGGTGAACACTGAAGCTTTCTTT.

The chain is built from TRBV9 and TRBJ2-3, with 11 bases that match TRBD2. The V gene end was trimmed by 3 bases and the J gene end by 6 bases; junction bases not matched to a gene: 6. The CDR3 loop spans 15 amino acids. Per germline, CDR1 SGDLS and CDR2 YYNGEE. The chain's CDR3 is CASSATSGELDTQYF. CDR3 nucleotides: TGTGCCAGCAGCGCGACTAGCGGGGAGTTGGATACGCAGTATTTT.

The CDR3 is CASSTSTGGLYGYTF. CDR3 DNA sequence: TGTGCCAGCAGCACGTCGACAGGGGGACTCTATGGCTACACCTTC. This chain joins TRBV9 and TRBJ1-2, with 9 bases fitting TRBD1. Trimming at V came to 4 bases and at J to 4 bases, leaving 8 bases not matched to a gene. The germline V gene has CDR1 SGDLS and CDR2 YYNGEE. The CDR3 loop spans 15 amino acids.

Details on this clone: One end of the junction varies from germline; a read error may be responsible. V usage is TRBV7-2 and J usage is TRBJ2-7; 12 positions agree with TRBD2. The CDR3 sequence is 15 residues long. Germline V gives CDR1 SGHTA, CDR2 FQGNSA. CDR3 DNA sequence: TGTGCCAGCAGCTTAGTCCTAGCGGGAGGGGCTTGGTTGCACTTC. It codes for CASSLVLAGGAWLHF. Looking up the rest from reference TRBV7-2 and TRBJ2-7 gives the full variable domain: GAGVSQSPSNKVTEKGKDVELRCDPISGHTALYWYRQSLGQGLEFLIYFQGNSAPDKSGLPSDRFSAERTGGSVSTLTIQRTQQEDSAVYLCASSLVLAGGAWLHFGPGTRLTVT.

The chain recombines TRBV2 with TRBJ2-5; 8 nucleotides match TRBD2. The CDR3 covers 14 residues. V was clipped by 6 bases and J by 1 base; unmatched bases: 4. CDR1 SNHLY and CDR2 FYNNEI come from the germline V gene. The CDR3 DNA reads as TGTGCCAGCAGCCGGGAGGGGTCCCAAGAGACCCAGTACTTC. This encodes CASSREGSQETQYF.

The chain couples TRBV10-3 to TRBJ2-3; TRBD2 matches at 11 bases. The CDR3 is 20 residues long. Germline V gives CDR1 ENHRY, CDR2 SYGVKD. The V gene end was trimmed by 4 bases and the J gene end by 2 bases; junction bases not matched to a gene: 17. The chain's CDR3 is CAISGNPSGRPGFFTDTQYF. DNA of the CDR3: TGTGCCATCAGTGGTAATCCTAGCGGGAGGCCAGGCTTTTTCACAGATACGCAGTATTTT.

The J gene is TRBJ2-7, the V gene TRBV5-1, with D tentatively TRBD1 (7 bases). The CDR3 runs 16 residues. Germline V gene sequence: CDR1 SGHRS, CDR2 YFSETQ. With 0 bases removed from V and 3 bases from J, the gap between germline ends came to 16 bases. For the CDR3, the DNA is TGCGCCAGCAGCTTGGAAGGGAGGACAGGTGTCTACGAGCAGTACTTC. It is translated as CASSLEGRTGVYEQYF.